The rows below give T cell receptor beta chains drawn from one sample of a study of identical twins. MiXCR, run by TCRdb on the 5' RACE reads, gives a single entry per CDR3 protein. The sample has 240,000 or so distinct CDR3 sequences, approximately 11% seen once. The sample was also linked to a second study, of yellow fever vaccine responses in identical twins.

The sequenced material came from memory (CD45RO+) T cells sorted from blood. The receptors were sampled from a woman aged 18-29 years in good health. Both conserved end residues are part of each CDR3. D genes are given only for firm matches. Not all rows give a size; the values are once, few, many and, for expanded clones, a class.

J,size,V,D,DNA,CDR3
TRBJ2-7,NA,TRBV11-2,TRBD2,TGTGCCAGCAGCCCAGCGGGAGCGAGCTACGAGCAGTACTTC,CASSPAGASYEQYF
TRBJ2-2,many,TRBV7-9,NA,TGTGCCGTGGACGGGGAGCTGTTTTTT,CAVDGELFF
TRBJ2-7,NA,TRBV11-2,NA,TGTGCCAGCAGTAAACAGGAATTTAACGAGCAGTACTTC,CASSKQEFNEQYF
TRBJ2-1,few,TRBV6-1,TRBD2,TGTGCCAGCAGTAAACAAATAAGAGGGACTAGCGGTGCTAATGAGCAGTTCTTC,CASSKQIRGTSGANEQFF
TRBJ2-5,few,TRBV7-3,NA,TGTGCCAGCAGCTCCTCGGGACGAGGCGAAGAGACCCAGTACTTC,CASSSSGRGEETQYF
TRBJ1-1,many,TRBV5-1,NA,TGCGCCAGCAGCTTGGTTGGGGGGATGGGGACTGAAGCTTTCTTT,CASSLVGGMGTEAFF
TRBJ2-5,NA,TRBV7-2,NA,TGTGCCAGCAGCTTAGCCCTTGAGTTCCAAGAGACCCAGTACTTC,CASSLALEFQETQYF
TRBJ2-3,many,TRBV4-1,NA,TGCGCCAGCAGCCCGGCTACAGATACGCAGTATTTT,CASSPATDTQYF
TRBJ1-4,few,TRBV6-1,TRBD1,TGTGCCAGCAGAAGCCAGGGGGCGCGGGGAGCTAATGAAAAACTGTTTTTT,CASRSQGARGANEKLFF
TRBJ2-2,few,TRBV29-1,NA,TGCAGCGTGACCACAGGGAATACGAACACCGGGGAGCTGTTTTTT,CSVTTGNTNTGELFF
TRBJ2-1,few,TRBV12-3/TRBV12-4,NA,TGTGCCAGCAGTTTGTCGACAGCGAATGAGCAGTTCTTC,CASSLSTANEQFF
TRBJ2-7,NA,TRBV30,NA,TGTGCCTGGAGTGTACCCGGCGGGACCTTATACGAGCAGTACTTC,CAWSVPGGTLYEQYF
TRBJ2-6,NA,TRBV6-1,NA,TGTGCCAGCCTCCCGGCTGCTGGGGCCAACGTCCTGACTTTC,CASLPAAGANVLTF
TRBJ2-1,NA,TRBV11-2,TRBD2,TGTGCCAGCAGCTTAGATCGGGCTAGCGGGGGGGCCGGTGAGCAGTTCTTC,CASSLDRASGGAGEQFF
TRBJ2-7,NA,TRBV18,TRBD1,TGTGCCAGCTCACCATTCCCCGCCGGGACAGGGGGCCACGAGCAGTACTTC,CASSPFPAGTGGHEQYF
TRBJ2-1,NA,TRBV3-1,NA,TGTGCCTGCAGCCAAGTCCCCACAGGTAGAAGGGAGCAGTTCTTC,CACSQVPTGRREQFF
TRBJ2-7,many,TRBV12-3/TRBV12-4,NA,TGTGCCAGCAGTTTCGACAGGGGAGGGTACGAGCAGTACTTC,CASSFDRGGYEQYF
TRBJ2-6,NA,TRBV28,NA,TGTGCCAGCACTGCCCCCTCGGGGGCTGGGGCCAACGTCCTGACTTTC,CASTAPSGAGANVLTF
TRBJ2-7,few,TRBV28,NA,TGTGCCAGCCATTCGTTTCGGGCCTACGAGCAGTACTTC,CASHSFRAYEQYF
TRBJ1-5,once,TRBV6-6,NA,TGTGCCAGCCTTAGGGACCTCAATCAGCCCCAGCATTTT,CASLRDLNQPQHF
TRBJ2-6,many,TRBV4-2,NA,TGTGCCAGCAGCCAAGATGGGATCCTGACTTTC,CASSQDGILTF
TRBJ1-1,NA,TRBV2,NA,TGTGCCAGCAGGGAGGTCACTGAAGCTTTCTTT,CASREVTEAFF
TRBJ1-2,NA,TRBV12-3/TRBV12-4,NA,TGTGCCAGCAGTTTAGAATTGGGGGCCTCCTATGGCTACACCTTC,CASSLELGASYGYTF
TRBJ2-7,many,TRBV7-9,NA,TGTGCCAGCAGCTTTTCCCCCCTGGGTTACGAGCAGTACTTC,CASSFSPLGYEQYF
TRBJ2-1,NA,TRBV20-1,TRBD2,TGCAGTGCTAGAGGCGTAGCGGGGGACTACAATGAGCAGTTCTTC,CSARGVAGDYNEQFF
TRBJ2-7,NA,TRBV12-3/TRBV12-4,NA,TGTGCCAGCAGTCCCCCCTGGGGCGGGACAGTACACGAGCAGTACTTC,CASSPPWGGTVHEQYF
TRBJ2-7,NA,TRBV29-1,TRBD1,TGCAGCGTCAAAGGACAGGGGGCCTACGAGCAGTACTTC,CSVKGQGAYEQYF
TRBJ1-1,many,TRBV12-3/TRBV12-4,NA,TGTGCCAGCAGTAACATAGGGATATTGGCTTTCTTT,CASSNIGILAFF
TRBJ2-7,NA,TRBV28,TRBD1,TGTGCCAGCAGCGACAGGGGTTCCGACGAGCAGTACTTC,CASSDRGSDEQYF
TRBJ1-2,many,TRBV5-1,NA,TGCGCCAGCAGCTTGGTCCCGGGAAACTATGGCTACACCTTC,CASSLVPGNYGYTF
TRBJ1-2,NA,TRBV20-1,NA,TGCAGTACTGAAACAGGGAAATATGGCTACACCTTC,CSTETGKYGYTF
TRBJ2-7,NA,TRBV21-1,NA,TGTGCCAGCAGCAAGCTTCCCCTAGACTCCTACGAGCAGTACTTC,CASSKLPLDSYEQYF
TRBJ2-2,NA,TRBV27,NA,TGTGCCAGCAGCCTAGGACGTTTCACCGGGGAGCTGTTTTTT,CASSLGRFTGELFF
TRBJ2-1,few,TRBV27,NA,TGTGCCAGCAGTTGGGGGGGGCAGGGCAATGAGCAGTTCTTC,CASSWGGQGNEQFF
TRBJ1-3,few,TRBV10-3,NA,TGTGCCGTCGACTCTGGAAACACCATATATTTT,CAVDSGNTIYF
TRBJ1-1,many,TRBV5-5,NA,TGTGCCAGCAGCGCGAACATACAGACTGAAGCTTTCTTT,CASSANIQTEAFF
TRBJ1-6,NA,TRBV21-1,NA,TGTGCCAGCAGCGGGGCGTCCGGGGGAAGGGGTTCACCCCTCCACTTT,CASSGASGGRGSPLHF
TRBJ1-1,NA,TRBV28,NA,TGTGCCAGCAGTTTATTCGGCAGGGACACTGAAGCTTTCTTT,CASSLFGRDTEAFF
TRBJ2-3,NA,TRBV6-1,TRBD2,TGTGCCAGCAGTGTGACTAGCGGGGGGCAGACAGATACGCAGTATTTT,CASSVTSGGQTDTQYF
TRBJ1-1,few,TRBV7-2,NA,TGTGCCAGCAGCCCACCGGTTTTAGTGTTCGCTGAAGCTTTCTTT,CASSPPVLVFAEAFF
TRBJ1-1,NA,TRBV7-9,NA,TGTGCCAGCAGCTTAGTGGGCAGGGCCGATCATAACACTGAAGCTTTCTTT,CASSLVGRADHNTEAFF
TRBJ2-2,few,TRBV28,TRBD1,TGTGCCAGCAGTCTCGGACAGGTTCACACCGGGGAGCTGTTTTTT,CASSLGQVHTGELFF
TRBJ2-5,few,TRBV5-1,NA,TGCGCCAGCAGCCCGAGGAACCTCGAGGAGACCCAGTACTTC,CASSPRNLEETQYF
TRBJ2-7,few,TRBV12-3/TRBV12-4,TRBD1,TGTGCCAGCAGTTTGGTCACCGGGACAGGGTTTTCCTACGAGCAGTACTTC,CASSLVTGTGFSYEQYF
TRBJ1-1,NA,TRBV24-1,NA,TGTGCCACCGGGTCGGGGGGGAGCACTGAAGCTTTCTTT,CATGSGGSTEAFF
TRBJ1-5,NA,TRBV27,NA,TGTGCCAGCAGTGGGGGACGGACCTACAATCAGCCCCAGCATTTT,CASSGGRTYNQPQHF
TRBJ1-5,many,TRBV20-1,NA,TGCAGTGCTCTTACGAGCGCAGGGAGGGGTAATCAGCCCCAGCATTTT,CSALTSAGRGNQPQHF
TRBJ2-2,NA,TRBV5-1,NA,TGCGCCAGCACGACCTGGGTCCCGAACACCGGGGAGCTGTTTTTT,CASTTWVPNTGELFF
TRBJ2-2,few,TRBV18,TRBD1,TGTGCCAGCTCTAACCGAGGGACAGGGATGGAGATCGGGGAGCTGTTTTTT,CASSNRGTGMEIGELFF
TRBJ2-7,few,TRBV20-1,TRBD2,TGCAGTGCCTTCCCTAGCGGGGGGCCCTACGAGCAGTACTTC,CSAFPSGGPYEQYF
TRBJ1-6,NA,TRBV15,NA,TGTGCCACCAGCAGAGCAGGGGACAATTCACCCCTCCACTTT,CATSRAGDNSPLHF
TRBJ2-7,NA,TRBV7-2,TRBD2,TGTGCCAGCAGCTTATATGGGACTAGCGGGAACGAGCAGTACTTC,CASSLYGTSGNEQYF
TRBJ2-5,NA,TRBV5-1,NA,TGCGCCAGCAGCTTCACAGGGCCGAGGGGGCAAGAGACCCAGTACTTC,CASSFTGPRGQETQYF
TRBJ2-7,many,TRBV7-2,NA,TGTGCCAGCAGCCTCAATTACGAGCAGTACTTC,CASSLNYEQYF
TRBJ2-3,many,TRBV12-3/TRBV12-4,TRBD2,TGTGCCAGCAGTCTCCAAGCGGGAACTAGCACAGATACGCAGTATTTT,CASSLQAGTSTDTQYF
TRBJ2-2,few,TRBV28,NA,TGTGCCAGCGGTGTGAACAGGCCGAACACCGGGGAGCTGTTTTTT,CASGVNRPNTGELFF
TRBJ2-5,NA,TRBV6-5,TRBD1,TGTGCCAGCAGTTCCCGACAGGGGGCTTGGGGACAAGAGACCCAGTACTTC,CASSSRQGAWGQETQYF